This T cell receptor beta chain was obtained from a study of regulatory T cells in long-lasting Graves disease. Study background: The antithyroid drugs taken by newly diagnosed Graves' patients had been used for under 3 months.

Arm-PCR of CDR3 regions and iRepertoire HTBI primers were used to build TCR beta libraries. One entry per CDR3 protein results from TCRdb running MiXCR on the multiplex PCR reads. Of around 470,000 distinct CDR3 sequences in the sample, around 13% were seen once. The germline V gene encodes CDR1 GTSNPN and CDR2 SVGIG (reference sequence). The CDR3 sequence is 14 residues long. V lost 8 bases and J lost 0, with 13 bases in between. Time point reported: newly diagnosed GD, antithyroid drugs for less than 3 months. RNA from PBMCs was the source of the TCR library. This clonotype was detected many times. This same sample was also taken into another study, of T cells in Graves' hyperthyroidism and ophthalmopathy.

This chain uses TRBV30 with TRBJ2-2, with D uncertain. The receptor was derived from a woman in her 50s with Graves disease. The material sequenced was peripheral blood mononuclear cells (PBMCs), taken at new diagnosis, from a patient treated with antithyroid drugs. The CDR3 region is CARRLKTNTGELFF. Here the CDR3 DNA reads TGTGCCCGCCGCTTAAAAACGAACACCGGGGAGCTGTTTTTT.